This TCR beta chain was captured by sequencing in a study of long-term antiretroviral therapy in people with HIV. On this clone: The antigen remains undetermined.

Each donor had at least one pre-ART and at least two post-ART PBMC samples. Run at survey level, the immunoSEQ assay was version v3.0. The table came from immunoSEQ multiplex PCR; TCRdb's copy has only in-frame clones and leaves some out. This table holds roughly 25,000 clones, about 80% found once. The germline gives CDR1 SGHRS, CDR2 YFSETQ. The CDR3 covers 14 residues. V dropped 4 bases and J dropped 0 bases, with 11 bases sitting between them. Whole-study findings and limits: The ART regimens used between about 2003 and 2018 may be less effective than current ones. ART was followed by higher diversity that remained below transplant donor controls. It was observed that HIV repertoires exhibited narrower CDR3 length ranges than controls.

The sequence was collected from a man aged 25 to 45 with HIV. Sequences were derived from unsorted PBMCs, sampled 0.7 years before starting antiretroviral therapy. The V call is TRBV5-1, the J call TRBJ2-7, with a tentative D call TRBD1 (6 bases). The DNA of the CDR3 is TGCGCCAGCAGCCAAACAGGGCCCTCCTACGAGCAGTACTTC. Translated, it gives CASSQTGPSYEQYF.